This T cell receptor (beta chain) stems from a study of early T cells in non-severe SARS-CoV-2 infection (dated by TCRdb to the early 2020s). A note on the overall study: Because TCR sequencing was done on bulk RNA from unsorted whole blood, the alpha and beta chains could not be paired. Study-wide conclusions, independent of this receptor: Matching against VDJdb was skewed toward anti-spike CD8 responses, likely underestimated virus-specific expansions, and missed private and CD4 specificities.

On this clonotype: Its antigen remains unidentified. No base quality values were provided; no much bigger clone lies one nucleotide off.

Set within a cohort of healthcare workers in London, UK, this nested case-control study involved weekly PCR testing of nasopharyngeal swabs along with blood sampling. Between 23 and 31 March 2020, the week of the UK lockdown, healthcare workers were enrolled and then followed up weekly for as long as 16 weeks. Libraries were made using 5' RACE. Sequencing took place on a NextSeq 500. In the TCR library protocol, unique molecular identifiers were attached to individual cDNA molecules to correct for PCR bias and sequencing error. TCR alpha and beta chains were both sequenced, and the abundances of alpha and beta sequences in each sample were closely correlated with each other. Per the original workflow: Decombinator V4 was used to perform V gene, J gene and CDR3 annotation of TCR sequences. Expanded TCRs were defined as changing significantly between any two time points under a Poisson model with p below 0.0001. TCR abundances were normalised to the total number of TCRs sequenced per sample and were expressed as counts per million. MAIT TCRs were defined by TRAV1-2 paired with TRAJ12, TRAJ20 or TRAJ33, and iNKT TCRs by TRAV10 paired with TRAJ18. VDJdb, accessed 1 November 2021, was searched for CMV, EBV and SARS-CoV-2 annotated TCRs, excluding TCRs annotated for multiple antigens. TCRdb reanalyzed the raw reads on its own, using fastp at Q25 for trimming and MiXCR for clone calling, and kept in-frame beta chains. Every distinct CDR3 protein forms one entry, paired with its most common genes and DNA. None of the V and J calls come from the authors' own analysis; TCRdb made them. In this sample the table shows some 50,000 distinct CDR3 sequences, roughly 9% of which occur a single time. In total, the top ten clones hold 3.9% of the sample.

There are 15 amino acids in the CDR3, from cysteine to phenylalanine inclusive. Only the CDR3 portion is preserved as DNA: 45 bases, with reading frame beginning at the first base. The germline V gene yields MGHRA for CDR1 and YSYEKL for CDR2. V ends up 7 bases short and J 5 bases short, with an unmatched junction base count of 10. This material consisted of whole blood, taken at baseline. The sequence joins TRBV4-1 to TRBJ2-2; 7 bases in between match TRBD1. This sequence was found in an adult who was a healthcare worker with PCR-confirmed SARS-CoV-2 infection or an uninfected control (not recorded which). The CDR3 corresponds to CASNTRQGYTGELFF. Read as DNA, the sequence is TGCGCCAGCAATACAAGACAGGGCTATACCGGGGAGCTGTTTTTT.